This T cell receptor (beta chain) was recorded in a study of CD8+ T cells in alopecia areata. Background on the study: Each of the treated patients was given oral tofacitinib, 5 to 10 mg twice daily, for moderate-to-severe alopecia areata.

Sorted out of PBMCs were CD4+ T cells and CD8+ T cells. Sequencing used cDNA as its template, made by extracting RNA and reverse transcribing it. Some clones are missing from TCRdb's copy, which holds only in-frame ones; the method was immunoSEQ multiplex PCR. Here the sample spans fewer than 200,000 clones, around 64% being singletons. The V end lost 2 bases, the J end lost 0 bases, and 16 bases lay between the germline ends. CDR3 length: 17 amino acids. CDR1 is MNHNS, CDR2 SASEGT, per germline. The V and J genes are TRBV6-1 and TRBJ1-2; D may be TRBD1 (5 bases). Source: CD8+ T cells sorted from blood, taken at week 0. This TCR was sampled from a human donor with alopecia areata. CDR3 loop: CASSETPRDGSNYGYTF. The CDR3, as DNA: TGTGCCAGCAGTGAAACGCCCCGGGACGGCTCTAACTATGGCTACACCTTC.